Listed below are T cell receptor beta chains from one sample, sequenced in a study of blood T cells in healthy people across ages. One entry per CDR3 protein results from TCRdb running MiXCR on the 5' RACE reads. The sample records roughly 730,000 distinct CDR3 sequences, about 56% being singletons. The specimen sequenced was blood. All receptors come from a man aged 40-49 years in good health. Both conserved end residues are part of each CDR3. Not all rows give a size; the values are once, few, many and, for expanded clones, a class.

clone_size j_call v_call cdr3_aa
. TRBJ2-1 TRBV6-2/TRBV6-3 CASSYLAGGKSSYNEQFF
. TRBJ2-5 TRBV9 CASSSTGTNSAGAETQYF
many TRBJ2-7 TRBV5-6 CASSLGGFYEQYF
. TRBJ2-6 TRBV6-2/TRBV6-3 CASSYILGSGANVLTF
. TRBJ2-4 TRBV11-2 CASSEGVALQYF
. TRBJ1-1 TRBV29-1 CSGGQGNTEAFF
. TRBJ1-5 TRBV29-1 CSVQGRGSQPQHF
once TRBJ1-5 TRBV6-1 CASSAEHVSNQPQHF
few TRBJ2-3 TRBV5-5 CASSSYTLSTDTQYF
. TRBJ2-7 TRBV20-1 CSARDTLGTPNSYEQYF
. TRBJ2-1 TRBV9 CASRASGRNNEQFF
. TRBJ2-3 TRBV7-8 CASSLAVYTDTQYF
. TRBJ1-2 TRBV20-1 CSASPGTGIYGYTF
once TRBJ1-2 TRBV20-1 CSAGDRVDGYTF
few TRBJ2-1 TRBV2 CASSVAGYQNNEQFF
. TRBJ2-3 TRBV10-3 CAISESQRGGTDTQYF
many TRBJ2-6 TRBV20-1 CSARLPGANVLTF
. TRBJ2-7 TRBV10-3 CAIGLAGGPEGQYF
few TRBJ1-2 TRBV25-1 CASSPSEYGYTF
once TRBJ1-2 TRBV3-1 CASRTTGTGILNYGYTF
. TRBJ1-1 TRBV12-3/TRBV12-4 CASTKGGGTEAFF
once TRBJ2-7 TRBV27 CASSLFVASGFSYEQYF
few TRBJ1-5 TRBV7-9 CASSPRMGLPKGINQPQHF
. TRBJ2-7 TRBV15 CATSRATGPEQYF
. TRBJ2-7 TRBV12-3/TRBV12-4 CASSSDGRENYEQYF
few TRBJ2-5 TRBV7-9 CASSPPDRVRETQYF
. TRBJ2-2 TRBV24-1 CAANSGGLGTGELFF
. TRBJ2-5 TRBV6-4 CASSDGGGQETQYF
. TRBJ2-5 TRBV6-1 CASSDRQGRRETQYF
. TRBJ2-1 TRBV12-3/TRBV12-4 CASSRDNVVDNEQFF
few TRBJ2-1 TRBV7-9 CASSDQTRTGDNEQFF
many TRBJ2-5 TRBV5-1 CASSFDRGLGETQYF
. TRBJ2-7 TRBV7-2 CASSPRADPYEQYF
. TRBJ2-5 TRBV6-5 CASSYSNGGESDVETQYF
. . TRBV27 CASSLSGGAPYEQYF
few TRBJ1-2 TRBV7-6 CASSLKGPDRVANYGYTF
. TRBJ1-4 TRBV7-2 CVSSPGNLRGATNEKLFF
. TRBJ1-2 TRBV2 CASTSGSHGGYTF
. TRBJ2-3 TRBV7-9 CASSFVHGGSADTQYF
few TRBJ1-5 TRBV12-3/TRBV12-4 CASSFLGGNQPQHF